The following is a T cell receptor (beta chain) sequence with its context. This clonotype was recorded many times. Its recognized antigen is unknown. Base quality data are lacking; no much larger clone is found one base away. The data originate from a study of tumor and adjacent non-tumor tissue in lung cancer (dated by TCRdb to the late 2010s). The study in broad terms: Patients with adenocarcinoma (approximately 13), squamous cell carcinoma (2) and small cell lung cancer (1) were included in the cohort. TCRbeta CDR3 sequencing was performed on a few dozen paired specimens, with one tumor sample and one normal lung sample collected per patient. Using bulk TCRbeta repertoires from 15 lung cancer patients, the study set lung tumor tissue side by side with matched distant non-tumor lung tissue. The 15 enrolled patients, of whom approximately 10 were men and 5 were women, were aged 31 to 76 years and were diagnosed with TNM stage I to III disease. Sequencing generated a total of 130,000,000 or so productive TCRbeta reads, averaging around 4.3 million reads per sample.

The full study reports these points: Neither the sequencing platform nor unique molecular identifiers are mentioned in the methods. In normal lung, the top 100 clones accounted for a significantly larger cumulative share of the repertoire than in tumor tissue. Tumor tissue showed significantly higher TCR diversity (inverse Simpson) than normal lung tissue, at 431.37 vs 166.20 (P = 0.0075, Mann-Whitney U test). Peripheral blood was not sequenced, so blood TCRbeta repertoires were not examined in the lung cancer patients of the study. With only approximately 15 patients in the cohort, the authors noted that larger samples and more detailed clinical data are needed. TCR diversity was significantly higher in younger patients, and greater tumor TCR diversity was associated with shorter overall survival and shorter disease-free survival.

The CDR3 measures 18 amino acids from cysteine to phenylalanine. Just the 54-base CDR3 DNA is kept, in frame starting at base 1. Preparation of the library involved multiplex PCR. Sequenced using an Illumina HiSeq 2500. Following protocols modified from ARM-PCR, the researchers constructed TCRbeta libraries through three rounds of nested PCR with primers (Table S4). Before sequencing, PCR products in the 200-500 bp range were cut out of the gel and cleaned up using the QIAquick gel extraction kit. From the authors' description of their analysis: Trimmomatic was used to clean the reads, FLASH merged the cleaned reads into complete CDR3 sequences, and MiTCR assigned the sequences to V(D)J germline segments. VDJtools was used to compute clonal diversity as the inverse Simpson's index. A read counted as productive if the sequence was in-frame and lacked a premature stop codon. The public sequencing data were trimmed at Q25 with fastp and processed into clonotypes with MiXCR by TCRdb, which kept only in-frame beta chains. All rows with the same CDR3 protein become a single entry with the most common DNA and genes. None of the V and J calls come from the authors' own analysis; TCRdb made them. Present in this sample are under 80,000 distinct CDR3 sequences, more than 75% of which were seen just once. Of the sample, roughly 45% is held by the ten largest clones.

RNA was isolated from bulk unsorted tissue, and RNA quality was assessed with a NanoDrop ND-1000 and an Agilent 2100. Distant non-tumor tissue taken more than 3 cm from the tumor edge was used as the normal lung sample. The donors were newly diagnosed lung cancer patients admitted for thoracic surgery in China from August to November 2014 who had not received prior chemotherapy. Anyone who had undergone radiotherapy or chemotherapy before, or who had another cancer at the same time, was left out of the study. Pieces of surgical tissue measuring 1-2 cm3 were kept in RNAlater solution and held at -80 degrees C until needed.

Input material: distant non-tumor lung tissue. This receptor chain uses TRBV21-1 and TRBJ2-6. TRBV21-1 is noted as a pseudogene. The source is a man aged 55 to 69 with non-small cell lung cancer. Here is the DNA: TGTGCCAGCAGCAAAGGTTGGTCAGCGTGCTCTGGGGCCAACGTCCTGACTTTC. Its translation reads: CASSKGWSACSGANVLTF.